The subject of this entry is one TCR beta chain. The data originate from a study of T-cell memory formation after mild COVID-19. Study information: Each donor largely had its own TCR clusters.

TCRdb reprocessed the 5' RACE reads with MiXCR, giving one entry per CDR3 protein. The table records some 350,000 distinct CDR3 sequences, about a sixth of them present only once. The germline V gene has CDR1 DFQATT and CDR2 SNEGSKA (reference sequence). Trimming took 1 base from V and 4 from J, leaving 14 bases between them. The CDR3 loop spans 15 amino acids. The chain links TRBV20-1 to TRBJ1-3, with a weak D call TRBD1 (5 bases). Sequencing input: PBMCs or a T cell subset sorted from them (not recorded which). This clonotype was obtained from a man aged 18 to 29 who had mild COVID-19 (a few samples of this study predate the infection). Cell type and time point are not known. CDR3 protein: CSARAAGVGGNTIYF. The CDR3 DNA sequence: TGCAGTGCTAGAGCAGCGGGGGTAGGGGGAAACACCATATATTTT.